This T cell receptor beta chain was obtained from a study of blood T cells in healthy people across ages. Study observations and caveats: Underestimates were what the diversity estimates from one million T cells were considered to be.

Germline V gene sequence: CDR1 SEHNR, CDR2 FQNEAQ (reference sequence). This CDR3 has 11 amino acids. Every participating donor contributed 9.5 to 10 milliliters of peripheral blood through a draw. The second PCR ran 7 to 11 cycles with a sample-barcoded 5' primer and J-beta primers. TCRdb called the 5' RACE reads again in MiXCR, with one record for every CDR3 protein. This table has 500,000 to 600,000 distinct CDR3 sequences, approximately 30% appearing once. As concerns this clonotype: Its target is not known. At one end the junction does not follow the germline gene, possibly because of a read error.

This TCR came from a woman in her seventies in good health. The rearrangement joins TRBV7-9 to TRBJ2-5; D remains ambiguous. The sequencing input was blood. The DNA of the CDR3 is TGTGCCAACAGCTTAACCGAGACCCAGTACTTC. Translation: CANSLTETQYF. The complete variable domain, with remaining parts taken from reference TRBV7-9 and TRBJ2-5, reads DTGVSQNPRHKITKRGQNVTFRCDPISEHNRLYWYRQTLGQGPEFLTYFQNEAQLEKSRLLSDRFSAERPKGSFSTLEIQRTEQGDSAMYLCANSLTETQYFGPGTRLLVL.